This T cell receptor beta chain was obtained from a study of PD-1 blockade in classical Hodgkin lymphoma. This clone appeared once. Its antigen remains unidentified. All the patients suffered relapse after autologous stem cell transplantation, and brentuximab vedotin exposure differed. Only in-frame clones appear in the TCRdb table, and some are missing; sequencing was by immunoSEQ multiplex PCR. The repertoire holds over 10,000 clones, with about 90% as singletons. Study-wide points: Newly diagnosed patients had baseline TCR diversity that was reportedly lower than that of healthy donors.

This CDR3 spans 14 amino acids. V shed 5 bases, J shed 3 bases, and the junction held 6 bases outside the gene matches. Per germline, CDR1 MGHDK and CDR2 SYGVNS. The sequencing used peripheral blood mononuclear cells (PBMCs), collected at baseline. This clonotype originated in a human donor with classical Hodgkin lymphoma. The rearrangement uses TRBV25-1 and TRBJ2-5, with 7 bases matching TRBD1. The CDR3 DNA sequence: TGTGCCAGCAGTACCGGACAGGATAAAGAGACCCAGTACTTC. Translated, it gives CASSTGQDKETQYF.